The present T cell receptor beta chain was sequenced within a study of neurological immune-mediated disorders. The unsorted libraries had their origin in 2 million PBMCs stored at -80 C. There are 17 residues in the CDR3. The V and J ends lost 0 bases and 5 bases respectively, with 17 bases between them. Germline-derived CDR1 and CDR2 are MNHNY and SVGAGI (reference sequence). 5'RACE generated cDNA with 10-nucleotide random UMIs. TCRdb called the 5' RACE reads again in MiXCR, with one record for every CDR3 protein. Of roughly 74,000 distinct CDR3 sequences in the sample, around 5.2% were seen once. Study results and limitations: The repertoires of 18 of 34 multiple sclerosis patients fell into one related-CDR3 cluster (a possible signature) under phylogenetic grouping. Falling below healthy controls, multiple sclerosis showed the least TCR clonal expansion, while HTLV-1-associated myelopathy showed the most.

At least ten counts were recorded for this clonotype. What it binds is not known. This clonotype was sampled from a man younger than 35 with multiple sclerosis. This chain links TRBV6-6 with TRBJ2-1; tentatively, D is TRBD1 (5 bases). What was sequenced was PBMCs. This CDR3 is CASSYSSGWVGDNEQFF. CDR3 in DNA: TGTGCCAGCAGTTACTCTTCAGGGTGGGTAGGCGACAATGAGCAGTTCTTC.